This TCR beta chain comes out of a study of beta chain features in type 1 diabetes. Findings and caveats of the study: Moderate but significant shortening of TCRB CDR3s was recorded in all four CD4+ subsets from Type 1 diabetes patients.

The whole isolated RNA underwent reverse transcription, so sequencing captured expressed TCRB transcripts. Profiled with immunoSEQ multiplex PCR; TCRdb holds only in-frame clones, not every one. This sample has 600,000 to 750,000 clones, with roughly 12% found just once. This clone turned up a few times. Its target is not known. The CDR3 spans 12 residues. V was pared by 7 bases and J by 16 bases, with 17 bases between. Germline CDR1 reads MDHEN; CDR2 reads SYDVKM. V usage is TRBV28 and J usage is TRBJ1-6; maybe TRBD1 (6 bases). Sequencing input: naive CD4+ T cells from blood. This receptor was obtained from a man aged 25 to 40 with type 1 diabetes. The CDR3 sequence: CASTGALFGLHF. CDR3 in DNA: TGTGCCAGCACGGGGGCCCTCTTCGGGCTCCACTTT.